The present entry profiles one T cell receptor (beta chain) with its context. Its antigen is unknown. Genomic DNA (roughly 1.8 micrograms) was obtained from cryopreserved PBMCs for construction of TCR beta libraries. These data originate in a study of cytotoxic CD8 clonotypes in ibrutinib-treated CLL. Study-wide background: Overall, around 25 responses were partial and 2 complete; following median about 68 months, roughly 15 patients stayed remitted and around twelve progressed.

With V trimmed by 4 bases and J by 6 bases, 12 bases remained unmatched. Per the germline V gene, CDR1 is SGHAT and CDR2 is FQDESV (reference sequence). The CDR3 is 16 amino acids. Profiled with immunoSEQ multiplex PCR; TCRdb holds only in-frame clones, not every one. The data hold over 110,000 clones, with more than 85% observed a single time. Study results and caveats: Clonality rose at ibrutinib response and fell back toward baseline at progression. Clonality at baseline surpassed age-matched healthy donors and tracked circulating CD8+ T-cell counts.

The chain recombines TRBV11-1 with TRBJ2-1, with 7 bases fitting TRBD1. The material sequenced was PBMCs, taken after 12 months of ibrutinib treatment. The clonotype comes from a human donor with chronic lymphocytic leukemia. The CDR3 reads CASSYARDSLSNEQFF. DNA for the CDR3: TGTGCCAGCAGCTACGCCAGGGACAGCCTTTCCAATGAGCAGTTCTTC.